These 3 T cell receptor beta chains came from one sample sequenced in a study of cytomegalovirus exposure and HLA in healthy donors. Vbeta (60) and Jbeta (13) primers were used in the PCR. Profiling relied on immunoSEQ multiplex PCR, and the TCRdb table lists in-frame clones only, not all of them. Here the sample spans tens of thousands of clones, 81% being singletons. The sample consisted of PBMCs. The source is a human donor in good health.

The genes are TRBV2 and TRBJ2-7; the match to TRBD2 covers 8 bases. The CDR3 has 15 residues. Per the germline V gene, CDR1 is SNHLY and CDR2 is FYNNEI. V trimming: 5 bases; J trimming: 3 bases; junction bases outside the gene matches: 9. Here the CDR3 DNA reads TGTGCCAGCAGTCCCGGCTGGGGACTAGTCTACGAGCAGTACTTC. Translating gives CASSPGWGLVYEQYF.

This rearrangement joins TRBV6-5 to TRBJ1-1; possible D gene TRBD1, 5 bases. Trimming pared 7 bases from V and 5 bases from J, leaving 17 bases between. Germline values: CDR1 MNHEY, CDR2 SVGAGI. The CDR3 is 14 residues long. This CDR3 reads CASIRGGARTEAFF. The CDR3 DNA reads TGTGCCAGCATTAGGGGCGGGGCGAGGACTGAAGCTTTCTTT.

The rearrangement uses TRBV6-5 and TRBJ2-7, with D unclear. CDR3 length: 12 residues. From germline, CDR1 is MNHEY and CDR2 SVGAGI. Trimming took off 4 bases at V and 3 bases at J, with 7 bases between the two ends. DNA for the CDR3: TGTGCCAGCAGTTCCCAAATCTACGAGCAGTACTTC. Protein: CASSSQIYEQYF.